This entry is about one T cell receptor beta chain. Its antigen is as yet unknown. A much larger clone is a single base away; this may be a read error. This sample's RNA came from whole unsorted tissue. More than 3 cm separated this lung sample from the edge of the tumor. Three rounds of nested PCR, following a modified ARM-PCR protocol, produced the TCRbeta library. TCRdb re-called the multiplex PCR reads with MiXCR, one entry per CDR3 protein. The sample holds about 110,000 distinct CDR3 sequences, around 57% seen once. This sample stems from a study of tumor and adjacent non-tumor tissue in lung cancer. Regarding the study as a whole: In normal lung, the top 100 clones were significantly more dominant than in tumor.

CDR3 length equals 11 residues. Germline-derived CDR1 and CDR2 are LGHNT and FRNRAP. This sequence was found in a man aged 60 to 75 with non-small cell lung cancer. Sequenced sample: distant non-tumor lung tissue. The chain uses TRBV12-5 and TRBJ1-1; D gene unclear. The CDR3 sequence: CVTSPATEAFF. The CDR3 region has the DNA TGTGTTACCTCACCTGCCACTGAAGCTTTCTTT. The full variable domain, with the rest looked up from reference TRBV12-5 and TRBJ1-1, is DARVTQTPRHKVTEMGQEVTMRCQPILGHNTVFWYRQTMMQGLELLAYFRNRAPLDDSGMPKDRFSAEMPDATLATLKIQPSEPRDSAVYFCVTSPATEAFFGQGTRLTVV.